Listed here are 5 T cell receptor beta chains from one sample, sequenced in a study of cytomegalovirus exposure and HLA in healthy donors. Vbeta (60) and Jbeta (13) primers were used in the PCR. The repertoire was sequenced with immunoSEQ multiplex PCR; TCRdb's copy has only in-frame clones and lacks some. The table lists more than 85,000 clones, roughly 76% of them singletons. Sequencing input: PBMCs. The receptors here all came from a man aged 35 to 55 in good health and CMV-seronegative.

The CDR3 spells CASSLLTGDNTGELFF. DNA of the CDR3: TGTGCCAGCAGCTTACTGACAGGGGATAACACCGGGGAGCTGTTTTTT. This sequence joins TRBV7-3 and TRBJ2-2, with 8 bases identical to TRBD1. With V trimmed by 2 bases and J by 2 bases, 4 bases remained unmatched. The CDR3 totals 16 residues. The germline gives CDR1 SGHTA, CDR2 FQGTGA.

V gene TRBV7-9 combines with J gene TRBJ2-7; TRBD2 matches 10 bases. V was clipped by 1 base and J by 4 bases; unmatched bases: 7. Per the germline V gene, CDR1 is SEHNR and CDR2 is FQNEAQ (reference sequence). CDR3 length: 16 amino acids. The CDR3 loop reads CASSLVGLAGAYEQYF. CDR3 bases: TGTGCCAGCAGCTTAGTGGGGCTAGCGGGAGCATACGAGCAGTACTTC.

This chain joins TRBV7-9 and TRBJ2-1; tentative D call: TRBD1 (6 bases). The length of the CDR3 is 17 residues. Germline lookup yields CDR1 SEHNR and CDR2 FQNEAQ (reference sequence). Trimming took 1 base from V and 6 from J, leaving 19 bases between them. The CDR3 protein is CASSLGNRNRVGNEQFF. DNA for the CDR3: TGTGCCAGCAGCTTAGGAAACCGTAACAGGGTCGGCAATGAGCAGTTCTTC.

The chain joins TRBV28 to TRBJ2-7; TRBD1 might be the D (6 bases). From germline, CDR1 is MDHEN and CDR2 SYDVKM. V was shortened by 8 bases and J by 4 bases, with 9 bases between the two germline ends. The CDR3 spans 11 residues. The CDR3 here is CASGGMYEQYF. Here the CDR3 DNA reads TGTGCCAGCGGGGGCATGTACGAGCAGTACTTC.

In DNA, the CDR3 is TGTGCCAGCAGCCCAAGGGCAAATAGCGGGAGGTTCTCCTCTGGGCAGTACTTC. Translating gives CASSPRANSGRFSSGQYF. This chain joins TRBV11-2 and TRBJ2-7; 10 bases align to TRBD2. J lost 9 bases, V lost 5 bases, and 22 bases had no gene match. Germline loops: CDR1 SGHAT, CDR2 FQNNGV. The CDR3 loop spans 18 amino acids.